Following are 8 T cell receptor beta chains from one sample sequenced in a study of shared T cell receptors in the human thymus (dated by TCRdb to 2020 to 2022). Libraries were prepared through the immunoSEQ multiplex PCR assay. This immuneACCESS table, as held by TCRdb, lists in-frame sequences with V and J called but not all clones. Of the missing ones, under half trace to an unresolved V gene in checked studies; the others have no known cause. This sample has hundreds of thousands of clones in its table, and 80% to 90% of those were observed once. The ten largest clones add up to approximately 0.0097% of the sample. These data were also reused for a study on human thymus T cells.

Sequencing used thymocytes. The receptors originated from a boy under two years old with a congenital heart defect. Donor details come from another sample of the same person, matched by shared clones.

V usage is TRBV2 and J usage is TRBJ2-3; D possibly corresponds to TRBD2 (6 bases). The germline gives CDR1 SNHLY, CDR2 FYNNEI. The length of the CDR3 is 15 residues. The V and J ends lost 8 bases and 5 bases respectively, with 20 bases between them. The CDR3 DNA is TGTGCCAGCCTGAAACCTAGTGAGGGAGGAGATACGCAGTATTTT. Encoded protein: CASLKPSEGGDTQYF.

In this sample, this clone turned up once. The genes are TRBV5-1 and TRBJ2-1; 9 bases match TRBD2. The CDR3 spans 16 residues. Trimming took 6 bases from V and 3 from J; bases not matched to a gene: 10. Germline V lookup: CDR1 SGHRS, CDR2 YFSETQ. CDR3 protein: CASKGTGTSRYNEQFF. CDR3 nucleotides: TGCGCCAGCAAGGGGACCGGGACTAGCCGCTACAATGAGCAGTTCTTC.

The V and J genes are TRBV15 and TRBJ2-3; TRBD2 matches at 13 bases. J lost 5 bases, V lost 5 bases, and 19 bases had no gene match. The germline CDR1 and CDR2 sequences are LNHNV and YYDKDF (reference sequence). The CDR3 has 20 residues. The DNA of the CDR3 is TGTGCCACCAGCTACCAGGGACTAGCGGGAACGTTTTCCCTCCTAGATACGCAGTATTTT. This encodes CATSYQGLAGTFSLLDTQYF. Supplemented by reference TRBV15 and TRBJ2-3, the full variable domain reads DAMVIQNPRYQVTQFGKPVTLSCSQTLNHNVMYWYQQKSSQAPKLLFHYYDKDFNNEADTPDNFQSRRPNTSFCFLDIRSPGLGDTAMYLCATSYQGLAGTFSLLDTQYFGPGTRLTVL.

The chain has TRBV28 and TRBJ1-1; D remains unclear. The CDR3 covers 15 residues. V lost 1 base, J lost 7 bases, and 16 bases lay in between. From germline, CDR1 is MDHEN and CDR2 SYDVKM. The CDR3 DNA follows: TGTGCCAGCAGTTTATCGTCCAGGCTGATTGGTGAAGCTTTCTTT. Amino acids: CASSLSSRLIGEAFF. The full variable domain, completed using reference TRBV28 and TRBJ1-1, is DVKVTQSSRYLVKRTGEKVFLECVQDMDHENMFWYRQDPGLGLRLIYFSYDVKMKEKGDIPEGYSVSREKKERFSLILESASTNQTSMYLCASSLSSRLIGEAFFGQGTRLTVV.

This chain uses TRBV12-5 with TRBJ1-1; a possible D gene is TRBD1 (6 bases). This CDR3 region has 14 residues. CDR1 and CDR2 from the germline V gene are LGHNT and FRNRAP. V was trimmed by 5 bases and J by 3 bases, leaving 13 bases between them. The CDR3 protein is CASGQGLGDTEAFF. DNA for the CDR3: TGTGCTAGTGGTCAGGGGTTAGGGGACACTGAAGCTTTCTTT.

CDR3 protein: CASSFTRPRDKNTEAFF. CDR3 DNA sequence: TGTGCCAGCAGCTTTACCCGACCCCGGGACAAGAACACTGAAGCTTTCTTT. This chain uses TRBV7-8 with TRBJ1-1; D perhaps matches TRBD1 (6 bases). Germline V gene sequence: CDR1 SGHVS, CDR2 FQNEAQ. V lost 3 bases, J lost 1 base, and 18 bases lay in between. The CDR3 is made up of 17 amino acids.

In regard to this clone: Other DNA sequences in the same sample also yield this CDR3. This chain uses TRBV10-3 with TRBJ2-3; a possible D gene is TRBD1 (5 bases). The CDR3 is 12 amino acids. Trimming cost V 5 bases and J 3 bases, with 6 bases left between them. From germline, CDR1 is ENHRY and CDR2 SYGVKD. The CDR3 is CAISPGTDTQYF. The CDR3 nucleotides are TGTGCCATCAGTCCAGGGACAGATACGCAGTATTTT.

The rearrangement joins TRBV14 to TRBJ1-1; the D is unclear. Germline V CDR1 and CDR2: SGHDN, FVKESK. Trimming took off 1 base at V and 1 base at J, with 7 bases between the two ends. This CDR3 is built from 14 residues. CDR3 protein: CASSQGQENTEAFF. The CDR3 DNA sequence: TGTGCCAGCAGCCAAGGCCAGGAGAACACTGAAGCTTTCTTT.